These 4 T cell receptor beta chains were sequenced from one sample in a study of OX40 agonist ivuxolimab in advanced cancers. The table came from immunoSEQ multiplex PCR; TCRdb's copy has only in-frame clones and leaves some out. The sample records some 100,000 clones, roughly nine tenths being singletons. The sample here was CD4+ or CD8+ T cells sorted from blood, taken in a trial of the OX40 agonist ivuxolimab. The origin of the receptors is an adult with an advanced solid tumor such as melanoma, head and neck, liver or kidney cancer.

The chain couples TRBV10-2 to TRBJ2-5, with TRBD2 matching over 9 bases. Trimming cost V 2 bases and J 0 bases; bases outside gene matches: 7. Germline values: CDR1 WSHSY, CDR2 SAAADI. CDR3 length equals 17 residues. Here the CDR3 DNA reads TGCGCCAGCAGTGAGGGGGATCTAGCGGGGTACCAAGAGACCCAGTACTTC. Protein sequence: CASSEGDLAGYQETQYF.

V and J are TRBV2 and TRBJ2-7; possible D gene TRBD1, 6 bases. Deletions cut 8 bases from V and 6 bases from J, with 20 bases between. The CDR3 spans 14 residues. Per the germline V gene, CDR1 is SNHLY and CDR2 is FYNNEI. CDR3 in amino acids: CASSTGRAGVEQYF. The CDR3 nucleotides read TGTGCCAGCTCTACAGGGCGGGCAGGGGTCGAGCAGTACTTC.

The CDR3 DNA is TGTGCCTGGAGTTCGAGGACAGATACGCAGTATTTT. Translation gives CAWSSRTDTQYF. The rearrangement links TRBV30 to TRBJ2-3; the D is unclear. CDR1 is GTSNPN, CDR2 SVGIG, per germline (reference sequence). The CDR3 is 12 residues long. V lost 2 bases and J 3 bases, leaving 6 bases between the germline ends.

The chain joins TRBV5-1 to TRBJ2-5; D uncertain. V dropped 0 bases and J dropped 7 bases, with 10 bases sitting between them. CDR3 length equals 13 residues. CDR1 SGHRS and CDR2 YFSETQ come from the germline V gene. The DNA for the CDR3 is TGCGCCAGCAGCTTGGGTGCAAGTTGGACCCAGTACTTC. Translation: CASSLGASWTQYF.